A single sample gave rise to the 25 T cell receptor beta chains below, sequenced in a study of T cell changes during pregnancy in multiple sclerosis. The table came from immunoSEQ multiplex PCR; TCRdb's copy has only in-frame clones and leaves some out. The data hold approximately 70,000 clones, with over 85% observed a single time. The material was peripheral blood, obtained in the second trimester of pregnancy. The receptors come from a female donor with multiple sclerosis, enrolled in a pregnancy study.

The chain carries TRBV5-8 and TRBJ1-1; D possibly corresponds to TRBD1 (5 bases). The V and J ends lost 4 bases and 0 bases respectively, with 16 bases between them. Germline assignment: CDR1 SGHTS and CDR2 YDEGEE. The CDR3 has 16 amino acids. The CDR3 DNA follows: TGTGCCAGCAGCGACTTGGGACTCTGGATGAACACTGAAGCTTTCTTT. It is translated as CASSDLGLWMNTEAFF.

The J gene is TRBJ1-4, the V gene TRBV5-4; TRBD1 is a possible D gene (5 bases). The CDR3 sequence is 15 residues long. Germline lookup yields CDR1 SGHNT and CDR2 YYREEE (reference sequence). With 0 bases removed from V and 3 bases from J, the gap between germline ends came to 9 bases. CDR3 amino acids: CASSLAGVANEKLFF. The CDR3 bases are TGTGCCAGCAGCTTGGCGGGGGTGGCTAATGAAAAACTGTTTTTT.

V and J are TRBV4-3 and TRBJ2-7; 7 bases are shared with TRBD2. The CDR3 totals 15 residues. The germline V gene encodes CDR1 LGHNA and CDR2 YSLEER. J lost 2 bases, V lost 0 bases, and 4 bases had no gene match. CDR3 loop: CASSQDRRGTYEQYF. CDR3 in DNA: TGCGCCAGCAGCCAAGATCGGCGGGGGACCTACGAGCAGTACTTC.

V usage is TRBV27 and J usage is TRBJ2-1, with 10 bases aligning to TRBD1. The CDR3 sequence is 16 residues long. Trimming removed 5 bases from V and 7 bases from J; junction bases left unmatched: 11. CDR1 is MNHEY, CDR2 SMNVEV, per germline (reference sequence). The CDR3 coding sequence is TGTGCCAGCAGTGTCGACAGGGGGCTAGTTGGAAATGAGCAGTTCTTC. This encodes CASSVDRGLVGNEQFF.

The chain is built from TRBV19 and TRBJ2-1; 7 positions match TRBD1. CDR3 length: 14 residues. CDR1 is LNHDA, CDR2 SQIVND, per germline (reference sequence). Trimming at V came to 10 bases and at J to 3 bases, leaving 9 bases not matched to a gene. The CDR3 reads CATRRDRIYNEQFF. The DNA of the CDR3 is TGTGCCACTAGACGGGACAGAATCTACAATGAGCAGTTCTTC. The full variable domain, its missing parts supplied by reference TRBV19 and TRBJ2-1, is DGGITQSPKYLFRKEGQNVTLSCEQNLNHDAMYWYRQDPGQGLRLIYYSQIVNDFQKGDIAEGYSVSREKKESFPLTVTSAQKNPTAFYLCATRRDRIYNEQFFGPGTRLTVL.

CDR3 DNA: TGCAGCGCTCAAGCGGGAGGTTCTTACACAGATACGCAGTATTTT. Its protein is CSAQAGGSYTDTQYF. The chain is built from TRBV29-1 and TRBJ2-3; 9 nucleotides match TRBD2. There are 15 residues in the CDR3. Germline assignment: CDR1 SQVTM and CDR2 ANQGSEA. Losses at the gene ends were 7 bases for V and 2 bases for J; bases not matched to a gene: 10.

V usage is TRBV2 and J usage is TRBJ2-1; D possibly corresponds to TRBD2 (5 bases). The CDR3 sequence is 14 residues long. Trimming left V 1 base short and J 8 bases short, with 12 bases between. CDR1 is SNHLY and CDR2 is FYNNEI in the germline V gene. CDR3 sequence reads: CASSEGVSADEQFF. The CDR3 DNA sequence: TGTGCCAGCAGTGAAGGAGTTAGCGCCGATGAGCAGTTCTTC.

This chain connects TRBV7-3 to TRBJ2-1; a weak D match, TRBD1 (6 bases). V was shortened by 5 bases and J by 8 bases, with 19 bases between the two germline ends. Germline V gene lookup returns CDR1 SGHTA and CDR2 FQGTGA. The CDR3 extends over 15 amino acids. CDR3 loop: CASSAGDLAVDEQFF. The CDR3 DNA reads as TGTGCCAGCAGCGCAGGGGACCTAGCAGTCGATGAGCAGTTCTTC. The full variable domain, rest sourced from reference TRBV7-3 and TRBJ2-1, is GAGVSQTPSNKVTEKGKYVELRCDPISGHTALYWYRQSLGQGPEFLIYFQGTGAADDSGLPNDRFFAVRPEGSVSTLKIQRTERGDSAVYLCASSAGDLAVDEQFFGPGTRLTVL.

V usage is TRBV10-3 and J usage is TRBJ2-2; TRBD2 aligns across 10 bases. The CDR3 runs to 17 residues. V gave up 4 bases and J gave up 5 bases; unmatched junction bases: 10. CDR1 ENHRY and CDR2 SYGVKD come from the germline V gene. The CDR3 here is CAISALASGSGTGELFF. The DNA of the CDR3 is TGTGCCATCAGTGCTTTAGCTAGCGGGAGTGGAACCGGGGAGCTGTTTTTT.

The genes are TRBV18 and TRBJ1-4, with D tentatively TRBD1 (6 bases). Germline values: CDR1 KGHSH, CDR2 LQKENI. The CDR3 runs to 18 residues. V lost 0 bases and J 4 bases, leaving 18 bases between the germline ends. The CDR3 spells CASSPPGGTGGDNEKLFF. The CDR3 DNA follows: TGTGCCAGCTCACCACCGGGTGGAACGGGGGGCGATAATGAAAAACTGTTTTTT.

This chain uses TRBV6-1 with TRBJ2-7; 12 bases are a match to TRBD2. The length of the CDR3 is 18 residues. The V and J ends lost 7 bases and 0 bases, in that order; junction bases with no gene match: 13. CDR1 is MNHNS, CDR2 SASEGT, per germline. The CDR3 region has the DNA TGTGCCAGCACTGAGACCGGGACTAGCGGGTGGAGCTCCTACGAGCAGTACTTC. Encoded protein: CASTETGTSGWSSYEQYF.

This sequence joins TRBV5-1 and TRBJ2-1, with 10 bases fitting TRBD1. The CDR3 extends over 16 amino acids. Germline V gene data show CDR1 as SGHRS and CDR2 as YFSETQ. The V segment lost 3 bases and the J segment 8 bases; nucleotides outside the gene matches: 11. CDR3 residues: CASSSLPGQGRDEQFF. CDR3 sequence (DNA): TGCGCCAGCAGCTCACTTCCGGGACAGGGGAGGGATGAGCAGTTCTTC.

The chain carries TRBV7-2 and TRBJ1-1; 9 bases fit TRBD1. This CDR3 is 13 amino acids long. Germline-derived CDR1 and CDR2 are SGHTA and FQGNSA. V gave up 6 bases and J gave up 6 bases; unmatched junction bases: 5. The CDR3 nucleotides are TGTGCCAGCAGTCACAACAGGGGGCCTGAAGCTTTCTTT. Protein: CASSHNRGPEAFF.

The chain links TRBV5-4 to TRBJ2-2, with 9 bases matching TRBD2. This CDR3 spans 16 amino acids. Germline CDR1 and CDR2: SGHNT and YYREEE (reference sequence). The ends lost 2 bases at V and 4 bases at J; junction bases unmatched: 6. CDR3 sequence reads: CASSLRAGGVTGELFF. Written as DNA, the CDR3 is TGTGCCAGCAGCTTACGTGCGGGGGGGGTCACCGGGGAGCTGTTTTTT. Full variable domain (outside the CDR3, taken from reference TRBV5-4 and TRBJ2-2): ETGVTQSPTHLIKTRGQQVTLRCSSQSGHNTVSWYQQALGQGPQFIFQYYREEENGRGNFPPRFSGLQFPNYSSELNVNALELDDSALYLCASSLRAGGVTGELFFGEGSRLTVL.

This chain joins TRBV19 and TRBJ1-1, with 8 bases aligning to TRBD1. The CDR3 spans 14 residues. Trimming at V came to 5 bases and at J to 4 bases, leaving 6 bases not matched to a gene. Germline V gives CDR1 LNHDA, CDR2 SQIVND (reference sequence). CDR3 in amino acids: CASSGTGYVTEAFF. The CDR3 nucleotides are TGTGCCAGTAGTGGGACAGGTTATGTCACTGAAGCTTTCTTT.

The chain combines TRBV5-1 with TRBJ2-1; TRBD2 agrees at 9 bases. The ends lost 2 bases at V and 6 bases at J; junction bases unmatched: 3. The CDR3 consists of 14 residues. Germline lookup yields CDR1 SGHRS and CDR2 YFSETQ. CDR3 in DNA: TGCGCCAGCAGCTTTAGCGGGAGACGCAATGAGCAGTTCTTC. It is translated as CASSFSGRRNEQFF.

This sequence joins TRBV28 and TRBJ1-6, with a tentative D call TRBD1 (5 bases). Trimming stripped 6 bases from V and 7 bases from J, with 16 bases between. The CDR3 is 15 amino acids. Germline CDR1 and CDR2: MDHEN and SYDVKM. The CDR3 DNA reads TGTGCCAGCAGCTTCTCAACCTGGGGCAATTCACCCCTCCACTTT. Translating gives CASSFSTWGNSPLHF.

The rearrangement joins TRBV30 to TRBJ2-7; 13 bases are a match to TRBD2. Germline V CDR1 and CDR2: GTSNPN, SVGIG (reference sequence). The CDR3 is made up of 16 amino acids. Trimming took 3 bases from V and 1 from J; bases not matched to a gene: 6. The CDR3 region is CAWRMGLAGLSYEQYF. DNA of the CDR3: TGTGCCTGGAGAATGGGACTAGCGGGGTTATCCTACGAGCAGTACTTC.

This chain links TRBV6-6 with TRBJ1-6, with 10 nucleotides matching TRBD1. The CDR3 extends over 15 amino acids. With 6 bases clipped from V and 10 bases from J, the junction kept 9 bases outside the gene matches. CDR1 is MNHNY, CDR2 SVGAGI, per germline (reference sequence). CDR3 amino acids: CASRTSGTGESPLHF. The CDR3 coding sequence is TGTGCCAGCAGAACCTCCGGGACAGGGGAATCACCCCTCCACTTT.

CDR3 nucleotide sequence: TGTGCCAGCAGTGAAACGCGGCTAGCGGACTCCTACAATGAGCAGTTCTTC. Its translation is CASSETRLADSYNEQFF. This sequence joins TRBV6-1 and TRBJ2-1; 7 bases are shared with TRBD2. The CDR3 loop spans 17 amino acids. Germline CDR1 MNHNS, CDR2 SASEGT. The trim removed 2 bases at V and 0 bases at J, leaving 7 bases unmatched.

The rearrangement joins TRBV6-5 to TRBJ2-1; 8 positions match TRBD1. The CDR3 length is 15 residues. V trimming: 6 bases; J trimming: 2 bases; junction bases outside the gene matches: 6. Germline-derived CDR1 and CDR2 are MNHEY and SVGAGI. The CDR3 reads CASRSGTGAYNEQFF. The CDR3 coding sequence is TGTGCCAGCAGATCCGGGACAGGAGCCTACAATGAGCAGTTCTTC.

DNA for the CDR3: TGTGCCAGCAGGGGACTAGCGAACGAGCAGTACTTC. Protein: CASRGLANEQYF. The V gene is TRBV6-5, the J gene TRBJ2-7; 10 bases match TRBD2. CDR3 length equals 12 residues. V lost 6 bases to trimming and J lost 5 bases; unmatched junction nucleotides: 1. Germline loops: CDR1 MNHEY, CDR2 SVGAGI.

J is TRBJ1-2 and V is TRBV5-8; D gene ambiguous. The CDR3 is 14 amino acids. Germline V gene data show CDR1 as SGHTS and CDR2 as YDEGEE. The V and J ends lost 4 bases and 8 bases respectively, with 18 bases between them. Written as DNA, the CDR3 is TGTGCCAGCAGCCTCGACGGAGACTATGAGGGCTACACCTTC. Protein product: CASSLDGDYEGYTF.

This sequence joins TRBV14 and TRBJ2-6, with D possibly being TRBD1 (6 bases). The length of the CDR3 is 13 residues. The germline CDR1 and CDR2 sequences are SGHDN and FVKESK. Trimming pared 8 bases from V and 3 bases from J, leaving 8 bases between. CDR3 in amino acids: CASGRGGANVLTF. The CDR3 DNA is TGTGCCAGCGGCAGGGGTGGGGCCAACGTCCTGACTTTC.

V is TRBV6-1 and J is TRBJ2-5, with TRBD1 matching over 7 bases. Germline V gene lookup returns CDR1 MNHNS and CDR2 SASEGT. CDR3 length equals 13 residues. J was trimmed by 4 bases and V by 4 bases; bases with no gene match: 3. CDR3 coding DNA: TGTGCCAGCAGTGCGACAGGGCGAGAGACCCAGTACTTC. It specifies CASSATGRETQYF.